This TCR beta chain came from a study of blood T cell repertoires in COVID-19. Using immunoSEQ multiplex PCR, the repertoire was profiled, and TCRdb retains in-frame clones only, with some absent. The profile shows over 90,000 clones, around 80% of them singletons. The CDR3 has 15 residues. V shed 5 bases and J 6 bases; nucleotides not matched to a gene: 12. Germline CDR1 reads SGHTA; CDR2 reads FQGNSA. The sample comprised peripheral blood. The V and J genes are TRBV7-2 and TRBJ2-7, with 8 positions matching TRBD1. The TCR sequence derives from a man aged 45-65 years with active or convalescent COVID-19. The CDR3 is CASSIGQGTGREQYF. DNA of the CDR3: TGTGCCAGCAGCATCGGACAGGGAACAGGTCGCGAGCAGTACTTC.